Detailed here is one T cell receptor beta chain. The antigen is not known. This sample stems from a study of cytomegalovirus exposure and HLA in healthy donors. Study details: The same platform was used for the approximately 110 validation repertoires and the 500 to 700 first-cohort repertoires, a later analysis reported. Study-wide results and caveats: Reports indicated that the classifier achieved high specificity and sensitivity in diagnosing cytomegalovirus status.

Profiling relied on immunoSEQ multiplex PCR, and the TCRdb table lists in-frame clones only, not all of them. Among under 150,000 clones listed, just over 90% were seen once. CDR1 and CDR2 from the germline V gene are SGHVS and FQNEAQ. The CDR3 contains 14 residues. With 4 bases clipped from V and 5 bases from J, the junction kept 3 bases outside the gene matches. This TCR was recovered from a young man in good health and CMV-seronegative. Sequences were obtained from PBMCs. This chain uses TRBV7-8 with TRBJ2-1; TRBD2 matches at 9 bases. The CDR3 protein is CASSSSGRNNEQFF. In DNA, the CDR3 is TGTGCCAGCAGCTCCAGCGGGAGGAACAATGAGCAGTTCTTC.